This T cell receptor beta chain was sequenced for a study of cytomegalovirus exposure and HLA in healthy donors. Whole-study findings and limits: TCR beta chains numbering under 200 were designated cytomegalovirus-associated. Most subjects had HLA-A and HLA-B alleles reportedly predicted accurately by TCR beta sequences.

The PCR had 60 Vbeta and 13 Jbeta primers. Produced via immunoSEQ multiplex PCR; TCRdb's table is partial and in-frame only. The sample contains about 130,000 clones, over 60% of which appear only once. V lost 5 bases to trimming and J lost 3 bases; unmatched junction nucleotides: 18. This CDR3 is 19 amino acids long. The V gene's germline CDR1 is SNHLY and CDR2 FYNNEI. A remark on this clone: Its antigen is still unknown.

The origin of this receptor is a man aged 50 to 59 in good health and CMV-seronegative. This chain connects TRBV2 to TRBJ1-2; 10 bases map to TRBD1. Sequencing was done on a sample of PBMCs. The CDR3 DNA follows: TGTGCCAGCAGTCCCCTCAAGGGGGACAGGGGAAGCATTTACTATGGCTACACCTTC. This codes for CASSPLKGDRGSIYYGYTF.